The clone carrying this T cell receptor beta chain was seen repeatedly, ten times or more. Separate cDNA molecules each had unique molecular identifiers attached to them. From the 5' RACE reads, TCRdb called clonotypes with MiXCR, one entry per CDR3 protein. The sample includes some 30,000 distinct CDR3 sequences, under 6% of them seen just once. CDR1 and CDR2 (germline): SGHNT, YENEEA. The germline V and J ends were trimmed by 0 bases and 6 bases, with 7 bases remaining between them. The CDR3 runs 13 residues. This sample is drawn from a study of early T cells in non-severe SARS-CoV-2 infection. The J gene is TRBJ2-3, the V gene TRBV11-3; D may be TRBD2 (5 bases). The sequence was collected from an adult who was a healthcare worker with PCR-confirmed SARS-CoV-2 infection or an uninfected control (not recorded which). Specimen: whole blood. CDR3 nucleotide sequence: TGTGCCAGCAGCTTAGACCCGGGGGATACGCAGTATTTT. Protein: CASSLDPGDTQYF.